Reported below is one T cell receptor beta chain. Per the original data handling: Reference gene primer amplification in the assay estimated nucleated cell counts. The method was immunoSEQ multiplex PCR; TCRdb's version includes in-frame clones alone and lacks a portion of them. The DNA gave D and trimming, while V, J and clone size come from that table. The table shows about 120,000 clones, with roughly 87% occurring only once. V was shortened by 4 bases and J by 2 bases, with 8 bases between the two germline ends. CDR1 and CDR2 from the germline V gene are MNHEY and SVGAGI. The CDR3 covers 13 residues. The sample comes from a study of blood T cell repertoires in COVID-19. Study-wide background: Both acute and convalescent COVID-19 samples were obtained from the United States, Italy and Spain. The analysed material was cDNA or gDNA that came from T cells, B-cell-depleted T cells, or PBMCs.

This sequence originates from a man older than 75 with acute or convalescent COVID-19. Sequenced input: peripheral blood. This chain joins TRBV6-5 and TRBJ1-1; D is unclear. In DNA form, the CDR3 reads TGTGCCAGCAGTTTGAGTGAAAACACTGAAGCTTTCTTT. Translating it yields CASSLSENTEAFF.